This T cell receptor (beta chain) was profiled in a study of T cell changes during pregnancy in multiple sclerosis. The V gene's germline CDR1 is MDHEN and CDR2 SYDVKM. The CDR3 has 15 amino acids. Trimming pared 3 bases from V and 3 bases from J, leaving 14 bases between. Sequencing was performed with immunoSEQ multiplex PCR; in TCRdb, only in-frame clones are kept and a portion is missing. The sample lists about 88,000 clones, 80% to 95% seen once, with approximately 1.5% in the top ten. The clonotype comes from a female donor with multiple sclerosis, enrolled in a pregnancy study. The chain joins TRBV28 to TRBJ1-2; TRBD1 is a possible D gene (5 bases). The material was peripheral blood, obtained in the first trimester of pregnancy. DNA for the CDR3: TGTGCCAGCAGTTTCCAGGCAGGGCAACACTATGGCTACACCTTC. Its protein product is CASSFQAGQHYGYTF.